This TCR beta chain was sequenced in a study of T cell responses to AZD1222 COVID-19 vaccine. The CDR3 is 15 residues long. CDR1 and CDR2 from the germline V gene are SQVTM and ANQGSEA. V was clipped by 3 bases and J by 4 bases; unmatched bases: 11. With respect to this clone: Its antigen is not identified.

The table came from immunoSEQ multiplex PCR; TCRdb's copy has only in-frame clones and leaves some out. The table shows more than 100,000 clones, with just under 90% occurring only once. Study observations and caveats: A reported finding is that nearly half of spike-specific TCRs target unmutated variant regions. Only a handful of AZD1222 recipients, several in all, had baseline seropositivity.

This chain connects TRBV29-1 to TRBJ1-2; 7 bases fit TRBD1. The receptor's source is an adult in good health. The sequencing here drew on peripheral blood, taken on day 0 of AZD1222 vaccination. Here the CDR3 reads CSVEAWDSLGYGYTF. The CDR3 DNA sequence: TGCAGCGTTGAGGCATGGGACAGCCTTGGCTATGGCTACACCTTC.